This T cell receptor (beta chain) was recorded in a study of T cells in Graves' hyperthyroidism and ophthalmopathy. The germline V gene encodes CDR1 MNHNY and CDR2 SVGAGI (reference sequence). The CDR3 is 14 residues long. Trimming stripped 1 base from V and 5 bases from J, with 12 bases between. This clonotype was counted at least ten times. Active moderate-to-severe ophthalmopathy, Clinical Activity Score at least 3, NOSPECS at least 4, under 3 months' duration. There were TCR beta CDR3 regions amplified from RNA transcripts. The TCR CDR3 first-round RT-PCR relied on the HTBI primer set. TCRdb passed the multiplex PCR reads through MiXCR, listing each CDR3 protein once. The sample includes 250,000 to 400,000 distinct CDR3 sequences, roughly 13% seen only once; the top ten take about a third.

Sequencing used blood. The V call is TRBV6-6, the J call TRBJ2-7; maybe TRBD2 (5 bases). The sequence came from a woman aged 40 to 49 with Graves' ophthalmopathy. CDR3 in amino acids: CASSYLGRPHEQYF. DNA of the CDR3: TGTGCCAGCAGTTACTTAGGGAGACCCCACGAGCAGTACTTC.